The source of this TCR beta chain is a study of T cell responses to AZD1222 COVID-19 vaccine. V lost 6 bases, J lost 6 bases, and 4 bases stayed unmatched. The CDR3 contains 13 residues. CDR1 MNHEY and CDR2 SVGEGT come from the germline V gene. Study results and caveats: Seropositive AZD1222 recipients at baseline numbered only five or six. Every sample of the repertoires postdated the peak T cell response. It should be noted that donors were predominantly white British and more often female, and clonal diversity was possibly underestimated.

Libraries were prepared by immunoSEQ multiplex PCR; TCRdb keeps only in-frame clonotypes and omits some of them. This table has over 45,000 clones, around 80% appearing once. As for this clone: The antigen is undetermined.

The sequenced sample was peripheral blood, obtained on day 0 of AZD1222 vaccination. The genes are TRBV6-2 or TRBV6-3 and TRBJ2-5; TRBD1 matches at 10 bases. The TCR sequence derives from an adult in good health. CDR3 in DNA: TGTGCCAGCAGCCGGACAGGGGGACAGACCCAGTACTTC. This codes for CASSRTGGQTQYF.